This T cell receptor (beta chain) was recorded in a study of regulatory dendritic cells for organ transplantation. Study results and caveats: Naive CD4+ and CD8+ repertoires were highly diverse; memory CD8+ was most oligoclonal. Regulatory dendritic cells appeared to expand memory CD8+ clones less than mature ones. The most alloreactive TCR clonotypes were found in resting memory CD8+ cells.

Trimming removed 3 bases at V and 0 bases at J, with 20 bases between. The CDR3 has 18 residues. Looked up from germline, CDR1 is SGHVS and CDR2 is FQNEAQ. Sequencing used immunoSEQ multiplex PCR; TCRdb keeps in-frame clones, though not all of them. The table records 25,000 to 30,000 clones, about four fifths of them present only once. Details on this clone: The antigen is not known.

FACS sorted CD4+ or CD8+ T cells into CD45RA+ naive and CD45RO+ memory. This TCR derives from a human donor in good health. Sequencing was done on a sample of naive CD8+ T cells from blood. The subset: CD45RA+ naive T cells. The V gene is TRBV7-8, the J gene TRBJ1-1; possibly TRBD1 for D (5 bases). This CDR3 is CASSLTATQVFMNTEAFF. The CDR3 DNA sequence: TGTGCCAGCAGCTTGACAGCTACTCAAGTCTTCATGAACACTGAAGCTTTCTTT.